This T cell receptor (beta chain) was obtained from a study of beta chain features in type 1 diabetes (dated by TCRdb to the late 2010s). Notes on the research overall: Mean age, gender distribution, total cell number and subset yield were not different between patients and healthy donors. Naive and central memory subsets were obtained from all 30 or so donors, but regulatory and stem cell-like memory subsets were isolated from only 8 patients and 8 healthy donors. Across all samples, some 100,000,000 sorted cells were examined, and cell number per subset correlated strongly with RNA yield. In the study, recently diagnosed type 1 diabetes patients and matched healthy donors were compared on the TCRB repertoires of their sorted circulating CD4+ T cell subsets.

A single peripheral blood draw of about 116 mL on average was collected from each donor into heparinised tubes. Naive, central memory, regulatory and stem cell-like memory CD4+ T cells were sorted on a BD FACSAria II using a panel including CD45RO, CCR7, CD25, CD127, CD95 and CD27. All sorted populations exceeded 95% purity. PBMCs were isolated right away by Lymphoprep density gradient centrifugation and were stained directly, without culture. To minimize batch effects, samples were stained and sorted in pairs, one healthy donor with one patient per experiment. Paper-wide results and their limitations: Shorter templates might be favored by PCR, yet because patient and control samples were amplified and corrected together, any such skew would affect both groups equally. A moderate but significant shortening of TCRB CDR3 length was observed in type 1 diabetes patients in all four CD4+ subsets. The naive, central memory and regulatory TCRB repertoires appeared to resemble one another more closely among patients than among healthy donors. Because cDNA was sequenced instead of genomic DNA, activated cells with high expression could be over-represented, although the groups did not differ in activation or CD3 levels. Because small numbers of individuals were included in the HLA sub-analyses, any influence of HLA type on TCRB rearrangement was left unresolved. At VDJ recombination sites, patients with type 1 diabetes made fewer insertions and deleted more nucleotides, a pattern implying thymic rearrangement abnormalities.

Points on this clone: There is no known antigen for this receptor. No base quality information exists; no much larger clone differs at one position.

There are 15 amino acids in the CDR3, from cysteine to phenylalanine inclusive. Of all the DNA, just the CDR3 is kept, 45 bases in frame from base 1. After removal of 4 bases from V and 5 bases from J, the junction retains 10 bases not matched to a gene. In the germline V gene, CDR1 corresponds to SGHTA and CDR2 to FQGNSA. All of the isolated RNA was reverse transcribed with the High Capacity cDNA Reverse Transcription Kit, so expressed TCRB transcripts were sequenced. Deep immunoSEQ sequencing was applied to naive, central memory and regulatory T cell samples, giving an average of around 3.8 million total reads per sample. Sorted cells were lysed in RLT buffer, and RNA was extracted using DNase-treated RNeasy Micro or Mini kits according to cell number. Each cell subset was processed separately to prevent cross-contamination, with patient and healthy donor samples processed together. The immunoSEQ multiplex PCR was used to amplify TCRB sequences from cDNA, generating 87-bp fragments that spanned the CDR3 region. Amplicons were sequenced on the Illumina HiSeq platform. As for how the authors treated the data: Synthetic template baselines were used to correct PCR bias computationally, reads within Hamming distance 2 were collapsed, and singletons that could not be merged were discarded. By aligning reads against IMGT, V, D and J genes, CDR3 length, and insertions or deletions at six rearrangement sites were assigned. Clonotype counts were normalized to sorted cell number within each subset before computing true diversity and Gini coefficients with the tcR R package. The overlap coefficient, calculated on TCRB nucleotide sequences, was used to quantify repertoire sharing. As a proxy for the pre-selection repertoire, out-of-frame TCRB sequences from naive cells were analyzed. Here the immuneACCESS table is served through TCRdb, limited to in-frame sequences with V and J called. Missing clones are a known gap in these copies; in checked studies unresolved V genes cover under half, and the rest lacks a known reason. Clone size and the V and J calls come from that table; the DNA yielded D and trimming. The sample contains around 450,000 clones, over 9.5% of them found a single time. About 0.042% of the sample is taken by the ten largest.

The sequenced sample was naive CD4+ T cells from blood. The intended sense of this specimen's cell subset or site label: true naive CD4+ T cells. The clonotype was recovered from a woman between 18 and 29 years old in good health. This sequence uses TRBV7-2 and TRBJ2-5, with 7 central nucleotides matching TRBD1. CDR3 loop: CASSYRGGRSETQYF. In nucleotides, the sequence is TGTGCCAGCAGCTACAGAGGGGGCCGGAGTGAGACCCAGTACTTC.